The 9 T cell receptor beta chains presented below share a single source sample, sequenced in a study of identical twins. TCRdb analysed the 5' RACE reads with MiXCR anew, one entry per CDR3 protein. This sample carries 400,000 to 600,000 distinct CDR3 sequences, under 25% of them seen once, and the ten largest clones take approximately 0.49%. The sample also formed part of further work on yellow fever vaccine responses in identical twins.

The sample consisted of CD4+ T cells sorted from blood. The receptors shown here come from a woman in her late teens or twenties in good health.

This clonotype turned up a few times. J is TRBJ2-1 and V is TRBV5-4; D perhaps matches TRBD2 (6 bases). The germline CDR1 and CDR2 sequences are SGHNT and YYREEE (reference sequence). The V end lost 2 bases, the J end lost 7 bases, and 16 bases lay between the germline ends. The CDR3 contains 15 residues. In DNA form, the CDR3 reads TGTGCCAGCAGCTTCGGAGGGAGTGGATGGAATGAGCAGTTCTTC. Amino acids: CASSFGGSGWNEQFF.

This clonotype occurred a few times. The chain couples TRBV9 to TRBJ2-2; D possibly uses TRBD1 or TRBD2 (6 bases each). From germline, CDR1 is SGDLS and CDR2 YYNGEE. The CDR3 has 16 residues. V shed 6 bases and J shed 6 bases, with 21 bases lying between them. CDR3 protein: CASTQEGGTKAGELFF. The CDR3 nucleotides are TGTGCCAGCACCCAAGAGGGGGGCACGAAGGCCGGGGAGCTGTTTTTT.

The J gene is TRBJ2-3, the V gene TRBV7-8; 13 positions agree with TRBD2. The CDR3 length is 19 residues. The V and J ends lost 5 bases and 6 bases, in that order; junction bases with no gene match: 17. Germline assignment: CDR1 SGHVS and CDR2 FQNEAQ. CDR3 sequence: CASSAGLAGKGGIMDTQYF. The CDR3 DNA follows: TGTGCCAGCAGCGCGGGACTAGCGGGGAAAGGGGGTATAATGGATACGCAGTATTTT. Full variable domain (rest looked up from reference TRBV7-8 and TRBJ2-3): GAGVSQSPRYKVAKRGQDVALRCDPISGHVSLFWYQQALGQGPEFLTYFQNEAQLDKSGLPSDRFFAERPEGSVSTLKIQRTQQEDSAVYLCASSAGLAGKGGIMDTQYFGPGTRLTVL.

The chain is built from TRBV24-1 and TRBJ2-7, with 11 bases that match TRBD2. The CDR3 is 17 residues long. The germline V gene has CDR1 KGHDR and CDR2 SFDVKD. The V gene end was trimmed by 2 bases and the J gene end by 4 bases; junction bases not matched to a gene: 9. The CDR3 spells CATSDSRHTSGRYEQYF. CDR3 DNA: TGTGCCACCAGTGATTCCCGGCATACTAGCGGGAGATACGAGCAGTACTTC.

This clonotype was seen ten or more times. The V gene is TRBV5-1, the J gene TRBJ1-1; tentatively, D is TRBD1 (5 bases). The CDR3 extends over 13 amino acids. Germline CDR1 SGHRS, CDR2 YFSETQ. Trimming removed 0 bases at V and 11 bases at J, with 14 bases between. The CDR3 sequence: CASSLGGSAGAFF. Written as DNA, the CDR3 is TGCGCCAGCAGCTTGGGGGGCAGTGCAGGGGCTTTCTTT. The full variable domain, in which reference TRBV5-1 and TRBJ1-1 provide the parts outside the CDR3, is KAGVTQTPRYLIKTRGQQVTLSCSPISGHRSVSWYQQTPGQGLQFLFEYFSETQRNKGNFPGRFSGRQFSNSRSEMNVSTLELGDSALYLCASSLGGSAGAFFGQGTRLTVV.

The sample holds a few counts of this clonotype. As DNA, the CDR3 is TGTGCCAGCATAAGCTCTGGAAACACCATATATTTT. As protein: CASISSGNTIYF. The chain combines TRBV12-3 or TRBV12-4 with TRBJ1-3; no clear D gene. Trimming removed 7 bases from V and 0 bases from J, with 4 bases in between. The CDR3 length is 12 residues.

This clonotype was detected only a few times. The chain recombines TRBV11-1 with TRBJ1-1; D is perhaps TRBD1 (5 bases). Trimming took off 7 bases at V and 0 bases at J, with 15 bases between the two ends. CDR3 length equals 15 residues. Germline CDR1 SGHAT, CDR2 FQDESV (reference sequence). CDR3 nucleotide sequence: TGTGCCAGCACCAAGGAGGGGAATTTGAACACTGAAGCTTTCTTT. This codes for CASTKEGNLNTEAFF.

This clonotype was detected many times. This chain connects TRBV5-1 to TRBJ1-2; 12 nucleotides match TRBD1. CDR1 and CDR2 from the germline V gene are SGHRS and YFSETQ. V gave up 4 bases and J gave up 0 bases; unmatched junction bases: 7. The length of the CDR3 is 17 residues. This CDR3 reads CASSPGTGGLPNYGYTF. For the CDR3, the DNA is TGCGCCAGCAGCCCCGGGACAGGGGGCCTACCTAACTATGGCTACACCTTC.

This clonotype was counted at least ten times. J is TRBJ1-4 and V is TRBV10-3, with D perhaps matching TRBD1 (6 bases). CDR3 length: 14 residues. Germline CDR1 is ENHRY and CDR2 is SYGVKD. Trimming removed 6 bases from V and 0 bases from J, with 8 bases in between. CDR3 DNA: TGTGCCATCAGCCAGGGGACAACTAATGAAAAACTGTTTTTT. Protein: CAISQGTTNEKLFF.